Listed below are T cell receptor beta chains from one sample, sequenced in a study of T cells in Graves' hyperthyroidism and ophthalmopathy. One entry per CDR3 protein results from TCRdb running MiXCR on the multiplex PCR reads. Here the sample spans some 570,000 distinct CDR3 sequences, 15% to 20% being singletons. The sample consisted of blood. These receptors were taken from a woman between 18 and 29 years old with Graves' ophthalmopathy. The CDR3 runs from the conserved cysteine through the conserved F or W. A row's size may be missing; if present it is once, few, many or a size class.

size: many
V: TRBV7-9
CDR3: CASSFDGSYEQYF

size: many
V: TRBV27
CDR3: CASRSGTGESYEQYF

size: -
V: TRBV20-1
CDR3: CSLKNRGDGNEQFF

size: many
V: TRBV6-1
CDR3: CASSDDSVYEQYF

size: many
V: TRBV5-5
CDR3: CASRKHSGIYEQYF

size: few
V: TRBV7-6
CDR3: CASSLVPDYEQYF

size: -
V: TRBV2
CDR3: CASSGGVQSEKLFF

size: many
V: TRBV28
CDR3: CASSSDPDNEQFF

size: -
V: TRBV19
CDR3: CASSLQGAGNTEAFF

size: many
V: TRBV20-1
CDR3: CSATTRDYSSYEQYF

size: many
V: TRBV10-3
CDR3: CAISVLGGGYTF

size: -
V: TRBV6-1
CDR3: CASSSTRASRRRANYGYTF

size: many
V: TRBV7-6
CDR3: CARDRGRIQPQHF

size: many
V: TRBV3-1
CDR3: CASSRQGHQPQHF

size: many
V: TRBV5-6
CDR3: CASSLGTSGRAGDTQYF

size: -
V: TRBV19
CDR3: CASSSAVGASQWEGYTF

size: many
V: TRBV7-8
CDR3: CASRPSGLSTDTQYF

size: many
V: TRBV12-3/TRBV12-4
CDR3: CASSSRTSGGTDTQYF

size: -
V: TRBV28
CDR3: CASEPTGGYEQYF

size: -
V: TRBV9
CDR3: CASSVVPGTGAGELFF

size: many
V: TRBV2
CDR3: CASSGQGYAGNTIYF

size: many
V: TRBV2
CDR3: CASSEWGNQGNIQYF